The 4 T cell receptor beta chains reported below all come from one sample, sequenced in a study of response to subunit inactivated influenza vaccine. Via MiXCR, TCRdb re-called the RT-PCR reads, giving one row per CDR3 protein. The table has roughly 790,000 distinct CDR3 sequences, 21% seen once. The sample here was PBMCs from blood, taken 5 days after vaccination. All receptors derive from a man aged 50 to 60 who received an inactivated influenza vaccine.

This clonotype was counted only a few times. The chain employs TRBV15 and TRBJ1-5; D is uncertain. This CDR3 region has 13 residues. The V and J ends lost 2 bases and 4 bases respectively, with 6 bases between them. The germline CDR1 and CDR2 sequences are LNHNV and YYDKDF (reference sequence). The DNA for the CDR3 is TGTGCCACCAGCAGAAGCCCGAATCAGCCCCAGCATTTT. Protein sequence: CATSRSPNQPQHF.

There are a few counts of this clonotype. The chain is built from TRBV7-2 and TRBJ2-1, with 11 bases identical to TRBD2. Per the germline V gene, CDR1 is SGHTA and CDR2 is FQGNSA. V dropped 8 bases and J dropped 6; count of bases not matched to a gene: 9. CDR3 length: 15 residues. The CDR3 region is CASGIAGGRFNEQFF. CDR3 DNA sequence: TGTGCCAGCGGAATAGCGGGGGGGCGATTCAATGAGCAGTTCTTC.

The chain combines TRBV6-5 with TRBJ2-2, with 9 bases fitting TRBD2. J gave up 7 bases and V 2 bases, and 5 bases lay outside the gene matches. Germline CDR1 MNHEY, CDR2 SVGAGI. The CDR3 runs to 15 residues. The CDR3 DNA reads as TGTGCCAGCAGTTACCGCGGGGGGGCCGTCGGGGAGCTGTTTTTT. Translated, it gives CASSYRGGAVGELFF.

V and J are TRBV14 and TRBJ2-5, with a weak D call TRBD2 (6 bases). Per germline, CDR1 SGHDN and CDR2 FVKESK. CDR3 size: 16 residues. V lost 0 bases and J 4 bases, leaving 15 bases between the germline ends. The CDR3 region has the DNA TGTGCCAGCAGCCAAGATCTGCGGGGTTTGGGAGAGACCCAGTACTTC. It is translated as CASSQDLRGLGETQYF.